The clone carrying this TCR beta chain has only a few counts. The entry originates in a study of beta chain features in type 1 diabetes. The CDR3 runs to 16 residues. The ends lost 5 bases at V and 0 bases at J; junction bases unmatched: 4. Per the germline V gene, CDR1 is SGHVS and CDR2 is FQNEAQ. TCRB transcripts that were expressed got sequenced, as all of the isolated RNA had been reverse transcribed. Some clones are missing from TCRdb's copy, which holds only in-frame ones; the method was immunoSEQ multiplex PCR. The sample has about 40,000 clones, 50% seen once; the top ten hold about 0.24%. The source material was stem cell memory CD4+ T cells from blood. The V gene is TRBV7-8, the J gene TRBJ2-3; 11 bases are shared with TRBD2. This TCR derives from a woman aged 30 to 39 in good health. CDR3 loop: CASSRLAGGSTDTQYF. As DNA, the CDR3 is TGTGCCAGCAGCCGATTAGCGGGAGGGAGCACAGATACGCAGTATTTT. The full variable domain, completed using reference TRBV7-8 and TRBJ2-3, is GAGVSQSPRYKVAKRGQDVALRCDPISGHVSLFWYQQALGQGPEFLTYFQNEAQLDKSGLPSDRFFAERPEGSVSTLKIQRTQQEDSAVYLCASSRLAGGSTDTQYFGPGTRLTVL.